Following are 10 T cell receptor beta chains from one sample sequenced in a study of shared clonotypes between healthy human individuals. Terminally differentiated effector memory CD45RA+ cells were left out of the naive CD8 fraction, which was CD45RO-negative and positively selected for CCR7. Sequencing used immunoSEQ multiplex PCR; TCRdb keeps in-frame clones, though not all of them. The sample shows over 800,000 clones, over 90% of them seen only once. Sequences were obtained from naive CD8+ T cells sorted from blood. These TCRs come from a man aged 30-40 years in good health.

The V and J genes are TRBV27 and TRBJ2-1, with TRBD2 matching over 7 bases. V dropped 2 bases and J dropped 4; count of bases not matched to a gene: 5. CDR1 and CDR2 (germline): MNHEY, SMNVEV (reference sequence). The CDR3 contains 15 residues. The CDR3 sequence is CASSLRRELYNEQFF. CDR3 nucleotide sequence: TGTGCCAGCAGTTTAAGGCGGGAGTTATACAATGAGCAGTTCTTC.

The chain joins TRBV4-1 to TRBJ2-1; TRBD1 or TRBD2 may be the D gene (6 bases each). CDR1 and CDR2 from the germline V gene are MGHRA and YSYEKL. CDR3 size: 18 residues. Trimming pared 0 bases from V and 8 bases from J, leaving 23 bases between. The CDR3 bases are TGCGCCAGCAGCCAAGAGTTGTCCCGGAGGGGGTGGTTGTATGAGCAGTTCTTC. It codes for CASSQELSRRGWLYEQFF.

V usage is TRBV27 and J usage is TRBJ1-5; TRBD1 might be the D (5 bases). The germline gives CDR1 MNHEY, CDR2 SMNVEV (reference sequence). This CDR3 has 15 residues. Trimming removed 6 bases at V and 0 bases at J, with 12 bases between. In nucleotides, the CDR3 is TGTGCCAGCAGGCCGGGGCCATATAGCAATCAGCCCCAGCATTTT. As protein: CASRPGPYSNQPQHF.

The chain combines TRBV6-5 with TRBJ1-5; 7 bases are a match to TRBD1. From germline, CDR1 is MNHEY and CDR2 SVGAGI. This CDR3 spans 13 amino acids. V lost 6 bases, J lost 4 bases, and 3 bases stayed unmatched. The CDR3 nucleotides are TGTGCCAGCAGGCTACAGGGGAATCAGCCCCAGCATTTT. It encodes CASRLQGNQPQHF.

The gene calls are TRBV5-4 and TRBJ2-1, with 7 bases identical to TRBD2. CDR1 is SGHNT, CDR2 YYREEE, per germline (reference sequence). There are 15 residues in the CDR3. The junction had 12 bases not matched to a gene; V was cut back by 4 bases and J by 8 bases. For the CDR3, the DNA is TGTGCCAGCAGCCTCGAGGGGCGGGAGTTCGATGAGCAGTTCTTC. Translation gives CASSLEGREFDEQFF.

The V call is TRBV5-6, the J call TRBJ2-7; D tentatively reads TRBD1 or TRBD2 (5 bases each). Trimming took 2 bases from V and 2 from J, leaving 11 bases between them. Germline values: CDR1 SGHDT, CDR2 YYEEEE. This CDR3 contains 14 residues. This CDR3 reads CASSFNGAPYEQYF. Written as DNA, the CDR3 is TGTGCCAGCAGCTTTAACGGGGCCCCCTACGAGCAGTACTTC.

A single count supports this clone. The gene calls are TRBV28 and TRBJ2-2, with D possibly being TRBD1 (6 bases). Trimming pared 8 bases from V and 5 bases from J, leaving 18 bases between. This CDR3 has 15 amino acids. The V gene's germline CDR1 is MDHEN and CDR2 SYDVKM. The CDR3 DNA reads TGTGCCAGCCGACCGACGCTTGGGACAACCGGGGAGCTGTTTTTT. Amino acids: CASRPTLGTTGELFF.

The chain uses TRBV11-2 and TRBJ2-1; TRBD1 agrees at 7 bases. Trimming removed 1 base from V and 5 bases from J; junction bases left unmatched: 14. This CDR3 is 18 amino acids long. Germline loops: CDR1 SGHAT, CDR2 FQNNGV. Here the CDR3 DNA reads TGTGCCAGCAGCTTAGGCCGACAGGGTCCCTCCTCACACAATGAGCAGTTCTTC. Translating gives CASSLGRQGPSSHNEQFF.

The chain links TRBV27 to TRBJ2-3; D is unclear. Looked up from germline, CDR1 is MNHEY and CDR2 is SMNVEV (reference sequence). Trimming removed 3 bases from V and 2 bases from J, with 6 bases in between. CDR3 length: 13 residues. CDR3 bases: TGTGCCAGCAGTTTTAGACTCACAGATACGCAGTATTTT. Protein: CASSFRLTDTQYF.

This chain connects TRBV7-9 to TRBJ1-3, with a possible D match to TRBD1 (6 bases). Germline V gene data show CDR1 as SEHNR and CDR2 as FQNEAQ (reference sequence). The CDR3 extends over 18 amino acids. Trimming took 8 bases from V and 0 from J, leaving 23 bases between them. Here the CDR3 DNA reads TGTGCCAGCCCCTCGGTTGGAGGGACAAATTTCTCTGGAAACACCATATATTTT. It yields the protein CASPSVGGTNFSGNTIYF.